This entry is about one T cell receptor (beta chain). Only in-frame clones appear in the TCRdb table, and some are missing; sequencing was by immunoSEQ multiplex PCR. The table shows more than 550,000 clones, with roughly two thirds occurring only once. The data stem from a study of shared clonotypes between healthy human individuals. Sequencing was performed on memory CD4+ T cells sorted from blood. Subset denoted: CD45RA-negative fraction. This receptor was identified in a woman under 40 in good health.

Written as DNA, the CDR3 is TGTGCCAGCAGCTCCTACAGGGGCGCGAAACAGCCCCAGCATTTT. It encodes CASSSYRGAKQPQHF. The chain uses TRBV5-8 and TRBJ1-5, with 7 bases identical to TRBD1. The CDR3 is 15 amino acids. In germline, CDR1 is SGHTS, CDR2 YDEGEE. Trimming removed 3 bases from V and 7 bases from J; junction bases left unmatched: 10.